This T cell receptor (beta chain) came from a study of cytomegalovirus exposure and HLA in healthy donors. The donors gave bone marrow, and they were healthy. This CDR3 has 16 residues. Deletions cut 2 bases from V and 1 base from J, with 13 bases between. Germline values: CDR1 MGHRA, CDR2 YSYEKL. PCR amplification relied on 60 Vbeta primers (plus 13 Jbeta primers). Libraries were prepared by immunoSEQ multiplex PCR; TCRdb keeps only in-frame clonotypes and omits some of them. This table holds about 110,000 clones, about 70% found once. The chain has TRBV4-1 and TRBJ2-3; tentatively, D is TRBD2 (6 bases). Source material: PBMCs. The clonotype was recovered from a woman aged 45 to 65 in good health and CMV-seropositive. CDR3 region: CASSQRDLGRTDTQYF. For the CDR3, the DNA is TGCGCCAGCAGCCAACGGGACTTAGGACGCACAGATACGCAGTATTTT.